This is a list of T cell receptor beta chains from one sample in a study of shared clonotypes between healthy human individuals. Only in-frame clones appear in the TCRdb table, and some are missing; sequencing was by immunoSEQ multiplex PCR. The profile shows about 2.4 million clones, 90% to 95% of them singletons. The source material was naive CD4+ T cells sorted from blood. Receptors were obtained from a young man in good health. Both conserved end residues are part of each CDR3. A D gene is named only where the DNA matches it firmly. Clone sizes are given selectively: once, few, many, or a class where the clone is expanded.

TRBD1,TRBJ2-3,TRBV10-3,.,TGTGCCATCAGCCGGGACAGGTCCACAGATACGCAGTATTTT,CAISRDRSTDTQYF
.,TRBJ1-1,TRBV28,.,TGTGCCAGCATGCGTGGGGACCAGGGCACTGAAGCTTTCTTT,CASMRGDQGTEAFF
TRBD2,TRBJ2-7,TRBV6-1,.,TGTGCCAGCAGTGAGACTAGCGGGGGGCCTTACGAGCAGTACTTC,CASSETSGGPYEQYF
.,TRBJ2-3,TRBV19,.,TGTGCCAGTACCCCTGTGGGGGGCACAGATACGCAGTATTTT,CASTPVGGTDTQYF
TRBD2,TRBJ2-2,TRBV7-8,.,TGTGCCAGCAGCCCCTGGACTAGCGGGAGTATCACCGGGGAGCTGTTTTTT,CASSPWTSGSITGELFF
.,TRBJ2-1,TRBV29-1,.,TGCAGCGTTGAAAGGAATAGCGGATACAATGAGCAGTTCTTC,CSVERNSGYNEQFF
.,TRBJ2-3,TRBV5-5,once,TGTGCCAGCAGCTTGGGGGCAGCAGATACGCAGTATTTT,CASSLGAADTQYF
.,TRBJ2-5,TRBV25-1,.,TGTGCCAGCAGCACAGGGACCCCTAACTGGGGGACCCAGTACTTC,CASSTGTPNWGTQYF
TRBD1,TRBJ2-7,TRBV6-5,once,TGTGCCAGCAGTACTACCGGGACAGGGTTTTACGAGCAGTACTTC,CASSTTGTGFYEQYF
TRBD2,TRBJ2-3,TRBV10-1,.,TGCGCCAGCAGTGAGGTAGCGGGAGAGTCAGATACGCAGTATTTT,CASSEVAGESDTQYF
TRBD1,TRBJ1-5,TRBV27,.,TGTGCCAGCAGAGGGACAGGGGGTCAGCCCCAGCATTTT,CASRGTGGQPQHF
TRBD1,TRBJ2-1,TRBV5-1,once,TGCGCCAGCAGCTCTACTAAGGGACAGGGGCCTGTCAATGAGCAGTTCTTC,CASSSTKGQGPVNEQFF
TRBD2,TRBJ2-5,TRBV7-6,.,TGTGCCAGCAGCTGGGGAGGGCGAGGAGAGACCCAGTACTTC,CASSWGGRGETQYF
TRBD2,TRBJ2-5,TRBV6-5,.,TGTGCCAGCAGTTGGGGAGGGACCCAAGAGACCCAGTACTTC,CASSWGGTQETQYF
.,TRBJ2-1,TRBV19,.,TGTGCCAGTAGTGACCGACAGAGCTCCTACAATGAGCAGTTCTTC,CASSDRQSSYNEQFF
TRBD2,TRBJ2-3,TRBV28,.,TGTGCCAGCAGCCACGGACTAGCGGGGAACACAGATACGCAGTATTTT,CASSHGLAGNTDTQYF
TRBD1,TRBJ1-2,TRBV2,.,TGTGCCAGCAGTGTGAACCGACAGGGCTTGTTTGGCTACACCTTC,CASSVNRQGLFGYTF
.,TRBJ2-1,TRBV6-6,.,TGTGCCAGCAGTCCCTTGGGTAGAAGCTCCTACAATGAGCAGTTCTTC,CASSPLGRSSYNEQFF
TRBD1,TRBJ2-7,TRBV9,.,TGTGCCAGCAGCGTAGGTGAGGGACAGGGTCTCTACGAGCAGTACTTC,CASSVGEGQGLYEQYF
.,TRBJ2-1,TRBV13,.,TGTGCCAGCAGCTCAGGGTGGGAGCAGTTCTTC,CASSSGWEQFF
.,TRBJ2-1,TRBV14,.,TGTGCCAGCAGCCTAGGAGCTAGCAGGAACAATGAGCAGTTCTTC,CASSLGASRNNEQFF
.,TRBJ1-2,TRBV7-6,.,TGTGCCAGCAGTCCTCTGCCGGGTGGCGGCTATGGCTACACCTTC,CASSPLPGGGYGYTF
.,TRBJ2-1,TRBV5-1,.,TGCGCCAGCAGCTTAGCCCGGGAGCAGTTCTTC,CASSLAREQFF
.,TRBJ2-7,TRBV19,.,TGTGCCAGTAGTATCACCGGGGTAAACGGCGAGCAGTACTTC,CASSITGVNGEQYF
.,TRBJ1-4,TRBV18,.,TGTGCCAGCTCACCATTGGCAGGGGATACAACTAATGAAAAACTGTTTTTT,CASSPLAGDTTNEKLFF
TRBD1,TRBJ1-1,TRBV6-1,.,TGTGCCAGCACTGAGGCTTGGGAATACAGGGGGCCTCAGGACACTGAAGCTTTCTTT,CASTEAWEYRGPQDTEAFF
TRBD2,TRBJ2-1,TRBV19,.,TGTGCCAGTAGTACCACCGGGACTACTGTCTACAATGAGCAGTTCTTC,CASSTTGTTVYNEQFF
.,TRBJ2-2,TRBV6-5,.,TGTGCCAGCAGAAAGCTAACCGGGGAGCTGTTTTTT,CASRKLTGELFF
TRBD1,TRBJ2-1,TRBV28,.,TGTGCCATTCGACCCTCGACAGGGATAAACAATGAGCAGTTCTTC,CAIRPSTGINNEQFF
.,TRBJ2-7,TRBV11-2,.,TGTGCCAGCAGCTCATACCGGGGTCTAGGGTACGAGCAGTACTTC,CASSSYRGLGYEQYF
.,TRBJ1-6,TRBV27,.,TGTGCCAGCAGTTCGGGGGGCAGGAACTATAATTCACCCCTCCACTTT,CASSSGGRNYNSPLHF
TRBD2,TRBJ2-5,TRBV10-3,.,TGTGCCATCAGTGAGTCTGAGGCGGGAGGCATCCAAGAGACCCAGTACTTC,CAISESEAGGIQETQYF
.,TRBJ2-1,TRBV28,.,TGTGCCAGCAGTTTGGAATACAATGAGCAGTTCTTC,CASSLEYNEQFF
.,TRBJ1-1,TRBV27,.,TGTGCCAGCAGTCCAGGGTACACGATGAACACTGAAGCTTTCTTT,CASSPGYTMNTEAFF
.,TRBJ1-1,TRBV5-1,.,TGCGCCAGCAGTAATTTTGGTGACACTGAAGCTTTCTTT,CASSNFGDTEAFF
.,TRBJ1-1,TRBV28,.,TGTGCCAGCAGTCCCGCGGGGTCCGGTCAAGTGGCAGCTTTCTTT,CASSPAGSGQVAAFF
TRBD1,TRBJ2-7,TRBV5-1,.,TGCGCCAGCAGCCATGGACAGGGGGCCTACGAGCAGTACTTC,CASSHGQGAYEQYF
.,TRBJ1-6,TRBV5-5,.,TGTGCCAGCAGGAGGGTTAATTCACCCCTCCACTTT,CASRRVNSPLHF
TRBD1,TRBJ1-6,TRBV18,.,TGTGCCAGCTCAGCCGGGACAGGGACGCCTCATTCACCCCTCCACTTT,CASSAGTGTPHSPLHF
TRBD1,TRBJ1-4,TRBV5-1,.,TGCGCCAGCCAGACAGGGGCGGATGAAAAACTGTTTTTT,CASQTGADEKLFF
TRBD1,TRBJ1-1,TRBV5-1,.,TGCGCCAGCAGCTTGGATAGGGGGCGGAACACTGAAGCTTTCTTT,CASSLDRGRNTEAFF
.,TRBJ1-2,TRBV7-2,.,TGTGCCACCCAGAGACAGGCTGGGGCCTATGGCTACACCTTC,CATQRQAGAYGYTF
TRBD1,TRBJ2-7,TRBV6-5,.,TGTGCCAGCAGTTCGGGACAGGGGATTTCCTACGAGCAGTACTTC,CASSSGQGISYEQYF
.,TRBJ2-1,TRBV28,.,TGTGCCAGCAGTTTTTTGAGGGGCTCGAACAATGAGCAGTTCTTC,CASSFLRGSNNEQFF